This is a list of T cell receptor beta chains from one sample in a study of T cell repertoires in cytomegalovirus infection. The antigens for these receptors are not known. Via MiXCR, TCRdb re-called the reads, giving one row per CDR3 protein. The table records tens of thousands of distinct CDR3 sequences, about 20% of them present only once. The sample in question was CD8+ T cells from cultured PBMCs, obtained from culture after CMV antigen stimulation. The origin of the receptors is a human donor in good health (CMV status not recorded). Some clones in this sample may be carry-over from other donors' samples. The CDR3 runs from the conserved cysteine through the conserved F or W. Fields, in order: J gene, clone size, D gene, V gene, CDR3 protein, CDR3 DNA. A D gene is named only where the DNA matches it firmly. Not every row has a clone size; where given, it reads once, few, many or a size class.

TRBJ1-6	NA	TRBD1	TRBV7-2	CASSLRDRLNSPLHF	TGTGCCAGCAGCTTGCGGGACAGGCTAAATTCACCCCTCCACTTT
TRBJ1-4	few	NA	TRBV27	CASSPLGVDEKLFF	TGTGCCAGCAGCCCCTTGGGAGTGGATGAAAAACTGTTTTTT
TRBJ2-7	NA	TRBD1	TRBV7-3	CASSLTPDRAPYEQYF	TGTGCCAGCAGCTTAACGCCGGACAGGGCCCCCTACGAGCAGTACTTC
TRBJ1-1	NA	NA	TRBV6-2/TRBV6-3	CASSYGLLGAFF	TGTGCCAGCAGTTACGGGTTACTTGGAGCTTTCTTT
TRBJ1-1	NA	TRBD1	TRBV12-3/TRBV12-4	CASSLDRPNTEAFF	TGTGCCAGCAGTTTGGACAGGCCGAACACTGAAGCTTTCTTT
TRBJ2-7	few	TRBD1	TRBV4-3	CASSQDHRDSHEQYF	TGCGCCAGCAGCCAAGATCACCGGGACAGCCACGAGCAGTACTTC
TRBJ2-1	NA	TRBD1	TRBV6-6	CASSYSRDRGLGSYNEQFF	TGTGCCAGCAGTTACTCCCGGGACAGGGGGCTTGGGTCCTACAATGAGCAGTTCTTC
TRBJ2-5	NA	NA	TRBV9	CASSPLGRQETQYF	TGTGCCAGCAGCCCATTAGGGAGACAAGAGACCCAGTACTTC
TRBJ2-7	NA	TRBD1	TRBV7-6	CASSLEGGAYF	TGTGCCAGCAGCTTAGAAGGGGGCGCATACTTC
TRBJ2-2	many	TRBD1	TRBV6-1	CASSWPRQGAITGELFF	TGTGCCAGCAGTTGGCCCCGACAGGGGGCCATCACCGGGGAGCTGTTTTTT
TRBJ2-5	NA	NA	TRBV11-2	CASSPGIDQETQYF	TGTGCCAGCAGCCCGGGAATCGACCAAGAGACCCAGTACTTC
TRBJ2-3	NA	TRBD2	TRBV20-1	CSATSGTRRGSTDTQYF	TGCAGTGCCACTTCCGGGACTAGGAGGGGGAGCACAGATACGCAGTATTTT
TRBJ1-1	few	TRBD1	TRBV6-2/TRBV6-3	CASRIDRADTEAFF	TGTGCCAGCAGAATAGACAGGGCCGACACTGAAGCTTTCTTT
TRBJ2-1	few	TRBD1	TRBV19	CASSWTGEHEQFF	TGTGCCAGTAGCTGGACAGGGGAGCATGAGCAGTTCTTC
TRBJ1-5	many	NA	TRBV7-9	CASSQTPGSNQPQHF	TGTGCCAGCAGCCAGACTCCCGGGTCGAATCAGCCCCAGCATTTT
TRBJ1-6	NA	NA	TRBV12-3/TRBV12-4	CASTPLGFNSPLHF	TGTGCCAGCACTCCGTTGGGCTTTAATTCACCCCTCCACTTT
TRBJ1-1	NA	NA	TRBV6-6	CASSEGLSNTEAFF	TGTGCCAGCAGTGAGGGACTCTCGAACACTGAAGCTTTCTTT
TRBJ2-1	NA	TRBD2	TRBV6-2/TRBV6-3	CASSSTLAGEYNEQFF	TGTGCCAGCAGTTCCACCCTAGCGGGGGAATACAATGAGCAGTTCTTC
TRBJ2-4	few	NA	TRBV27	CASSSGTRPQYF	TGTGCCAGCAGCTCCGGGACGCGTCCCCAGTACTTC
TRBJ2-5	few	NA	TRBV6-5	CASSVDLGGSQETQYF	TGTGCCAGCAGTGTTGATCTCGGAGGTTCTCAAGAGACCCAGTACTTC
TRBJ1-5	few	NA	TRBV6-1	CASSEAGTAYQPQHF	TGTGCCAGCAGTGAAGCCGGGACGGCATATCAGCCCCAGCATTTT
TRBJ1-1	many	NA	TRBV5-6	CASSIGPLVGAFF	TGTGCCAGCAGCATAGGACCTCTCGTGGGGGCTTTCTTT
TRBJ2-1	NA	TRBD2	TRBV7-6	CASSSSSGGGSYNEQFF	TGTGCCAGCAGCTCATCTAGCGGGGGGGGCTCCTACAATGAGCAGTTCTTC
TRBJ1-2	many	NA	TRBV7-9	CASSPGSDYGYTF	TGTGCCAGCAGCCCAGGGTCCGACTATGGCTACACCTTC
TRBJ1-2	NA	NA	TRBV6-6	CASSYSIPGDGYTF	TGTGCCAGCAGTTACTCGATCCCAGGGGATGGCTACACCTTC
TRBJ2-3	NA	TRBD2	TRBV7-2	CASSHTSGGRLSTDTQYF	TGTGCCAGCAGCCATACTAGCGGGGGGCGCCTTAGCACAGATACGCAGTATTTT
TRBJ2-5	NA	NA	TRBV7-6	CASSLAQRNRETQYF	TGTGCCAGCAGCTTAGCGCAAAGAAATCGGGAGACCCAGTACTTC
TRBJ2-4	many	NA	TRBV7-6	CASSATELNIQYF	TGTGCCAGCAGCGCCACGGAATTAAACATTCAGTACTTC
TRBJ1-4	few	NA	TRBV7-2	CASSFGRINEKLFF	TGTGCCAGCAGCTTCGGACGGATTAATGAAAAACTGTTTTTT
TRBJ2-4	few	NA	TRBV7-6	CASSLGGTEAKNIQYF	TGTGCCAGCAGCTTAGGCGGGACAGAAGCCAAAAACATTCAGTACTTC
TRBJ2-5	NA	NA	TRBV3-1	CASSQDRGARETQYF	TGTGCCAGCAGCCAAGATCGAGGGGCGCGGGAGACCCAGTACTTC
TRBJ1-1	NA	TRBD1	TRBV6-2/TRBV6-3	CASSYSRQGGNTEAFF	TGTGCCAGCAGTTACTCGCGGCAGGGGGGGAACACTGAAGCTTTCTTT
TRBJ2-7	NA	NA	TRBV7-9	CASSRDGSYEQYF	TGTGCCAGCAGCAGAGACGGCTCCTACGAGCAGTACTTC
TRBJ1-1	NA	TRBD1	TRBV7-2	CASSRTDRFAFF	TGTGCCAGCAGCAGGACGGACAGGTTCGCTTTCTTT
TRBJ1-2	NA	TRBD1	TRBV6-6	CASTPGQAGYGYTF	TGTGCCAGCACCCCCGGACAGGCAGGCTATGGCTACACCTTC
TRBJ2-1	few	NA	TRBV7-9	CASKGALSSYNEQFF	TGTGCCAGCAAAGGGGCGCTGAGCTCCTACAATGAGCAGTTCTTC
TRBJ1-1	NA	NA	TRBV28	CASSLYGENTEAFF	TGTGCCAGCAGTTTATACGGGGAGAACACTGAAGCTTTCTTT
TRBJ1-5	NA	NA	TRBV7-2	CASSLAVINQPQHF	TGTGCCAGCAGCTTAGCGGTTATCAATCAGCCCCAGCATTTT
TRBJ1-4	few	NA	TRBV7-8	CASRIGTSVMPNEKLFF	TGTGCCAGCAGGATAGGGACATCCGTAATGCCTAATGAAAAACTGTTTTTT
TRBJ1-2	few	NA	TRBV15	CATSREREGGRTF	TGTGCCACCAGCAGAGAAAGGGAAGGGGGAAGGACCTTC
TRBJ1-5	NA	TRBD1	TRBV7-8	CASSLTRTGQNQPQHF	TGTGCCAGCAGCTTAACTCGGACAGGGCAAAATCAGCCCCAGCATTTT
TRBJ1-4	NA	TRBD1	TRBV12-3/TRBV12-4	CASSSRDRPSTNEKLFF	TGTGCCAGCAGCAGCCGGGACAGACCTTCAACTAATGAAAAACTGTTTTTT